These T cell receptor beta chains were read from a single sample in a study of blood T cell repertoires in COVID-19. Sequenced by immunoSEQ multiplex PCR; TCRdb stores in-frame clones only, minus some. The sample has about 240,000 clones; approximately 78% are singletons. The sequenced material came from peripheral blood. The receptors shown here come from a woman aged 18-29 years with acute or convalescent COVID-19. The CDR3 runs from the conserved cysteine through the conserved F or W. A D gene is named only where the DNA matches it firmly. Size tells how often a clone was seen (once, few, many) or the class of an expanded clone, and some rows leave it out.

j_call: TRBJ1-1; d_call: -; clone_size: -; v_call: TRBV18; cdr3_nt: TGTGCCAGCTCACCACTTCACATGAACACTGAAGCTTTCTTT; cdr3_aa: CASSPLHMNTEAFF
j_call: TRBJ1-6; d_call: -; clone_size: -; v_call: TRBV19; cdr3_nt: TGTGCCAGTAGCAAAAGCCCCCTCAACAGGGCTGACAATTCACCCCTCCACTTT; cdr3_aa: CASSKSPLNRADNSPLHF
j_call: TRBJ2-7; d_call: TRBD2; clone_size: -; v_call: TRBV10-3; cdr3_nt: TGTGCCATCAGTGAGCCGACTAGCGGGAGCTCTTTTGGAGAGCAGTACTTC; cdr3_aa: CAISEPTSGSSFGEQYF
j_call: TRBJ1-1; d_call: -; clone_size: -; v_call: TRBV30; cdr3_nt: TGTGCCTGGGCCCGAAACCAGGGGACTGAAGCTTTCTTT; cdr3_aa: CAWARNQGTEAFF
j_call: TRBJ1-4; d_call: -; clone_size: few; v_call: TRBV12-3/TRBV12-4; cdr3_nt: TGTGCCAGCAGGCGGGGGGTAGGTGAAAAACTGTTTTTT; cdr3_aa: CASRRGVGEKLFF
j_call: TRBJ2-2; d_call: TRBD1; clone_size: -; v_call: TRBV2; cdr3_nt: TGTGCCAGCAGCTACAGGGGGCAGGGCACCGGGGAGCTGTTTTTT; cdr3_aa: CASSYRGQGTGELFF
j_call: TRBJ1-6; d_call: -; clone_size: -; v_call: TRBV6-6; cdr3_nt: TGTGCCAGCAGTTACCGTTCAGACAGCGGGTCACCCCTCCACTTT; cdr3_aa: CASSYRSDSGSPLHF
j_call: TRBJ2-5; d_call: -; clone_size: few; v_call: TRBV25-1; cdr3_nt: TGTGCCAGCAGTGAATCTGTGGAGAAAGAGACCCAGTACTTC; cdr3_aa: CASSESVEKETQYF
j_call: TRBJ2-1; d_call: -; clone_size: -; v_call: TRBV19; cdr3_nt: TGTGCCAGTAGTGCTCGAGGGCGGGGGCAGTTCTTC; cdr3_aa: CASSARGRGQFF
j_call: TRBJ1-1; d_call: -; clone_size: -; v_call: TRBV7-9; cdr3_nt: TGTGCCAGCAGCTTATATGGGGGCGGGAACACTGAAGCTTTCTTT; cdr3_aa: CASSLYGGGNTEAFF
j_call: TRBJ2-1; d_call: -; clone_size: -; v_call: TRBV6-5; cdr3_nt: TGTGCCAGCAGCCCCGGACTGATCAATGAGCAGTTCTTC; cdr3_aa: CASSPGLINEQFF
j_call: TRBJ1-6; d_call: TRBD1; clone_size: -; v_call: TRBV4-3; cdr3_nt: TGCGCCAGCAGCCAAGATCCCCCCCGGGTCGGACAGGGGTTTCATTCACCCCTCCACTTT; cdr3_aa: CASSQDPPRVGQGFHSPLHF
j_call: TRBJ2-2; d_call: TRBD1; clone_size: -; v_call: TRBV19; cdr3_nt: TGTGCCGGAGGGACAGGGGGTTACGGCGGGGAGCTGTTTTTT; cdr3_aa: CAGGTGGYGGELFF
j_call: TRBJ1-5; d_call: TRBD1; clone_size: -; v_call: TRBV30; cdr3_nt: TGTGCCTGGAGCGAACAGGGGCAGGGGCCCCAGCATTTT; cdr3_aa: CAWSEQGQGPQHF
j_call: TRBJ2-7; d_call: TRBD2; clone_size: -; v_call: TRBV5-3; cdr3_nt: TGTGCCAGAAGCTTGGCCCGACCACTAGCGGGAGGTTTCTACGAGCAGTACTTC; cdr3_aa: CARSLARPLAGGFYEQYF
j_call: TRBJ2-7; d_call: -; clone_size: -; v_call: TRBV27; cdr3_nt: TGTGCCAGCATCGGGGGAAAATACGAGCAGTACTTC; cdr3_aa: CASIGGKYEQYF
j_call: TRBJ1-1; d_call: -; clone_size: -; v_call: TRBV13; cdr3_nt: TGTGCCAGCAGCTTGCTTCTGATACGGGGGGCCGCTGAAGCTTTCTTT; cdr3_aa: CASSLLLIRGAAEAFF
j_call: TRBJ2-1; d_call: TRBD2; clone_size: -; v_call: TRBV28; cdr3_nt: TGTGCCAGCAGTTTGCTAGCGGGAGGGCCACGGAATGAGCAGTTCTTC; cdr3_aa: CASSLLAGGPRNEQFF
j_call: TRBJ1-2; d_call: TRBD1; clone_size: -; v_call: TRBV5-1; cdr3_nt: TGCGCCAGCAGCCCCACTCCCGACAGGGGTGGGTATGGCTACACCTTC; cdr3_aa: CASSPTPDRGGYGYTF
j_call: TRBJ1-1; d_call: -; clone_size: -; v_call: TRBV4-3; cdr3_nt: TGCGCCAGCAGCCAAGAAGGGAGCGGGGGCACTGAAGCTTTCTTT; cdr3_aa: CASSQEGSGGTEAFF
j_call: TRBJ1-2; d_call: -; clone_size: -; v_call: TRBV5-1; cdr3_nt: TGCGCCAGCAGCTTGGCCCGGACAGAGAGTTATGGCTACACCTTC; cdr3_aa: CASSLARTESYGYTF
j_call: TRBJ1-5; d_call: TRBD1; clone_size: -; v_call: TRBV5-1; cdr3_nt: TGCGCCAGCAGCTTGGGGCCGGGGACAGGGGGCAATCAGCCCCAGCATTTT; cdr3_aa: CASSLGPGTGGNQPQHF
j_call: TRBJ2-7; d_call: TRBD1; clone_size: -; v_call: TRBV7-2; cdr3_nt: TGTGCCAGCACCTTAGGGACAGGGTCAGGCTACGAGCAGTACTTC; cdr3_aa: CASTLGTGSGYEQYF
j_call: TRBJ2-5; d_call: -; clone_size: -; v_call: TRBV18; cdr3_nt: TGTGCCAGCTCACCACCCGGGACGGGGGAGAGGGAGACCCAGTACTTC; cdr3_aa: CASSPPGTGERETQYF
j_call: TRBJ2-2; d_call: -; clone_size: -; v_call: TRBV7-8; cdr3_nt: TGTGCCAGCAGCTTAGCCCTCATACCCTCAATCGGTATGGGGGAGCTGTTTTTT; cdr3_aa: CASSLALIPSIGMGELFF
j_call: TRBJ2-6; d_call: -; clone_size: -; v_call: TRBV5-1; cdr3_nt: TGCGCCAGCAGCCTAACAGGGACACTCTCTGGGGCCAACGTCCTGACTTTC; cdr3_aa: CASSLTGTLSGANVLTF
j_call: TRBJ1-1; d_call: TRBD1; clone_size: -; v_call: TRBV11-2; cdr3_nt: TGTGCCAGCAGCTTGACAGGGATTGAAGCTTTCTTT; cdr3_aa: CASSLTGIEAFF
j_call: TRBJ1-1; d_call: -; clone_size: few; v_call: TRBV30; cdr3_nt: TGTGCCTGGAGTGTACGGGGGGACACTGAAGCTTTCTTT; cdr3_aa: CAWSVRGDTEAFF
j_call: TRBJ1-2; d_call: TRBD1; clone_size: -; v_call: TRBV28; cdr3_nt: TGTGCCAGCAGTTTATCCGGTAATCGGGACAGGCCGGGGGATAACTATGGCTACACCTTC; cdr3_aa: CASSLSGNRDRPGDNYGYTF
j_call: TRBJ2-1; d_call: TRBD1; clone_size: -; v_call: TRBV28; cdr3_nt: TGTGCCAGCAGTTCTACCGGGACAGTCAATGAGCAGTTCTTC; cdr3_aa: CASSSTGTVNEQFF
j_call: TRBJ2-7; d_call: TRBD1; clone_size: -; v_call: TRBV24-1; cdr3_nt: TGTGCCACCACCCGACAGGGGGTGATCTCCTACGAGCAGTACTTC; cdr3_aa: CATTRQGVISYEQYF
j_call: TRBJ2-5; d_call: TRBD2; clone_size: -; v_call: TRBV7-9; cdr3_nt: TGTGCCAGCAGCTTAGGGTCTACGGGAGGACAAGAGACCCAGTACTTC; cdr3_aa: CASSLGSTGGQETQYF
j_call: TRBJ1-1; d_call: -; clone_size: few; v_call: TRBV6-5; cdr3_nt: TGTGCCAGCAGCCGTGTAGAGATGAACACTGAAGCTTTCTTT; cdr3_aa: CASSRVEMNTEAFF
j_call: TRBJ2-5; d_call: -; clone_size: -; v_call: TRBV19; cdr3_nt: TGTGCCAGTAGTATTTTCGGTGGTGCAAAGACCCAGTACTTC; cdr3_aa: CASSIFGGAKTQYF
j_call: TRBJ2-1; d_call: TRBD2; clone_size: once; v_call: TRBV27; cdr3_nt: TGTGCCAGCAGTCCTGGGACTATTACCTACAATGAGCAGTTCTTC; cdr3_aa: CASSPGTITYNEQFF
j_call: TRBJ1-5; d_call: -; clone_size: -; v_call: TRBV19; cdr3_nt: TGTGCCAGTAGTATAGAGGGCAGGACATGGCATTTT; cdr3_aa: CASSIEGRTWHF
j_call: TRBJ1-2; d_call: -; clone_size: -; v_call: TRBV21-1; cdr3_nt: TGTGCCAGCAGCTCGGGACAGGGGGATGATGATGGCTACACCTTC; cdr3_aa: CASSSGQGDDDGYTF
j_call: TRBJ2-3; d_call: TRBD2; clone_size: -; v_call: TRBV5-1; cdr3_nt: TGCGCCAGCAGCCGATCAATAGCGGGATTCACAGATACGCAGTATTTT; cdr3_aa: CASSRSIAGFTDTQYF
j_call: TRBJ1-2; d_call: TRBD1; clone_size: -; v_call: TRBV28; cdr3_nt: TGTGCCAGCACCCCAGGACAGGGGGGGTATGGCTACACCTTC; cdr3_aa: CASTPGQGGYGYTF
j_call: TRBJ2-1; d_call: -; clone_size: -; v_call: TRBV13; cdr3_nt: TGTGCCAGCGCACCGGGGGGCGAGCTTTATGAGCAGTTCTTC; cdr3_aa: CASAPGGELYEQFF
j_call: TRBJ2-7; d_call: -; clone_size: -; v_call: TRBV7-9; cdr3_nt: TGTGCCAGCAGCCCCAGGGGAGGGCCCTACGAGCAGTACTTC; cdr3_aa: CASSPRGGPYEQYF
j_call: TRBJ1-2; d_call: -; clone_size: -; v_call: TRBV28; cdr3_nt: TGTGCCAGCAGGTCCTTTTACACAGGGACGGGCTACACCTTC; cdr3_aa: CASRSFYTGTGYTF
j_call: TRBJ1-5; d_call: -; clone_size: -; v_call: TRBV10-3; cdr3_nt: TGTGCCATCAGTGAGTCGCGGGAGAGGCCCCAGCATTTT; cdr3_aa: CAISESRERPQHF
j_call: TRBJ2-7; d_call: TRBD1; clone_size: -; v_call: TRBV29-1; cdr3_nt: TGCAGCGTTGAAGTGGGACAGGGCGAGCAGTACTTC; cdr3_aa: CSVEVGQGEQYF
j_call: TRBJ1-4; d_call: -; clone_size: -; v_call: TRBV29-1; cdr3_nt: TGCAGCGCCAGGACGGGAGGCGGGGATGAAAAACTGTTTTTT; cdr3_aa: CSARTGGGDEKLFF
j_call: TRBJ1-2; d_call: -; clone_size: few; v_call: TRBV18; cdr3_nt: TGTGCCAGCCTCGTGACAGGCGGGGGCTACACCTTC; cdr3_aa: CASLVTGGGYTF
j_call: TRBJ2-4; d_call: TRBD1; clone_size: -; v_call: TRBV11-2; cdr3_nt: TGTGCCAGCAGCTTAGATCCGCCCCCGGGACAGGGATACATTCAGTACTTC; cdr3_aa: CASSLDPPPGQGYIQYF
j_call: TRBJ1-2; d_call: TRBD1; clone_size: -; v_call: TRBV7-2; cdr3_nt: TGTGCCAGCAGCCCTGGGACAGGTTACTATGGCTACACCTTC; cdr3_aa: CASSPGTGYYGYTF
j_call: TRBJ2-1; d_call: TRBD2; clone_size: -; v_call: TRBV5-1; cdr3_nt: TGCGCCAGCAGCCCCTCGACTAGCGGGACTTACAATGAGCAGTTCTTC; cdr3_aa: CASSPSTSGTYNEQFF
j_call: TRBJ2-7; d_call: TRBD2; clone_size: -; v_call: TRBV6-5; cdr3_nt: TGTTCTAGCGGGAGTTTATACGAGCAGTACTTC; cdr3_aa: CSSGSLYEQYF
j_call: TRBJ1-1; d_call: TRBD1; clone_size: -; v_call: TRBV7-8; cdr3_nt: TGTGCCAGCAGCTTAGCGACAGGGAAGGGCACTGAAGCTTTCTTT; cdr3_aa: CASSLATGKGTEAFF
j_call: TRBJ2-7; d_call: TRBD1; clone_size: -; v_call: TRBV6-1; cdr3_nt: TGTGCCAGCAGTGTTTTCTCCGGGGACAGGGTTTATTACGAGCAGTACTTC; cdr3_aa: CASSVFSGDRVYYEQYF
j_call: TRBJ2-5; d_call: -; clone_size: -; v_call: TRBV6-2/TRBV6-3; cdr3_nt: TGTGCCAGCAGCGGCAGCCAAGAGACCCAGTACTTC; cdr3_aa: CASSGSQETQYF
j_call: TRBJ1-4; d_call: -; clone_size: -; v_call: TRBV5-8; cdr3_nt: TGTGCCAGCAGCTTTTTCCAGACTAATGAAAAACTGTTTTTT; cdr3_aa: CASSFFQTNEKLFF
j_call: TRBJ2-7; d_call: TRBD2; clone_size: -; v_call: TRBV19; cdr3_nt: TGTGCCAGTAGTATACTAGCGGGAGGGCTCTACGAGCAGTACTTC; cdr3_aa: CASSILAGGLYEQYF
j_call: TRBJ2-3; d_call: -; clone_size: -; v_call: TRBV5-8; cdr3_nt: TGTGCCAGCAACAGACAGGAAGCAGATACGCAGTATTTT; cdr3_aa: CASNRQEADTQYF
j_call: TRBJ2-4; d_call: TRBD2; clone_size: -; v_call: TRBV9; cdr3_nt: TGTGCCAGCAGCGTAGGGGCCCCCCAGGGCAGGGCGGGAGACATTCAGTACTTC; cdr3_aa: CASSVGAPQGRAGDIQYF
j_call: TRBJ1-2; d_call: -; clone_size: -; v_call: TRBV6-5; cdr3_nt: TGTGCCAGCAGTTACGTGGCCTCCTATGGCTACACCTTC; cdr3_aa: CASSYVASYGYTF